These 3 T cell receptor beta chains share one sample of origin, sequenced in a study of blood T cell repertoires in COVID-19. TCRdb's copy holds only in-frame clones and misses some; the assay was immunoSEQ multiplex PCR. Here the sample spans 200,000 to 300,000 clones, roughly 82% being singletons. Sequencing was done on a sample of peripheral blood. These receptors all come from a middle-aged man who had recovered from COVID-19.

The gene calls are TRBV6-6 and TRBJ1-1; D gene unclear. The CDR3 sequence is 14 residues long. Trimming removed 4 bases from V and 2 bases from J, with 11 bases in between. Germline CDR1 is MNHNY and CDR2 is SVGAGI (reference sequence). CDR3 residues: CASSLEGSNTEAFF. The CDR3 nucleotides are TGTGCCAGCAGTTTGGAGGGCAGTAACACTGAAGCTTTCTTT.

The rearrangement uses TRBV4-3 and TRBJ2-1; 11 bases are shared with TRBD2. J was trimmed by 1 base and V by 0 bases; bases with no gene match: 11. Looked up from germline, CDR1 is LGHNA and CDR2 is YSLEER. CDR3 length: 20 amino acids. The CDR3 reads CASSQEGHSGRAGSYNEQFF. CDR3 in DNA: TGCGCCAGCAGCCAAGAAGGACATAGCGGGAGGGCCGGATCCTACAATGAGCAGTTCTTC.

This clone was observed a single time. V gene TRBV3-1 (or the pseudogene TRBV3-2) combines with J gene TRBJ2-4; 7 bases line up with TRBD1. Looked up from germline, CDR1 is LGHDT and CDR2 is YNNKEL (reference sequence). J lost 10 bases, V lost 4 bases, and 7 bases had no gene match. The CDR3 has 13 residues. As DNA, the CDR3 is TGTGCCAGCAGCCCCGACGCAGGGGGTATTCAGTACTTC. Translated, it gives CASSPDAGGIQYF.